The 18 T cell receptor beta chains below were found in one sample sequenced in a study of blood T cell repertoires in COVID-19 (dated by TCRdb to between 2020 and 2021). Receptor amplification or capture employed the immunoSEQ multiplex PCR assay. The clones in this table, taken by TCRdb from immuneACCESS, are in-frame only. Not every clone is retained; where verified, under half of the shortfall comes from an unresolved V gene, and the cause of the rest is unknown. This sample holds some 220,000 clones; 80% were observed only once. 7.2% of the sample belongs to the ten largest clones. Material: peripheral blood. These receptors were collected from a woman in her 70s with acute or convalescent COVID-19.

The chain joins TRBV24-1 to TRBJ2-3; 7 bases fit TRBD1. CDR1 and CDR2 (germline): KGHDR, SFDVKD. The CDR3 is 12 residues long. The trim removed 9 bases at V and 2 bases at J, leaving 1 base unmatched. This CDR3 reads CATGQATDTQYF. CDR3 nucleotides: TGTGCCACCGGACAGGCCACAGATACGCAGTATTTT.

This chain joins TRBV7-2 and TRBJ2-1; D not certain. V shed 1 base and J shed 2 bases, with 9 bases lying between them. Germline-derived CDR1 and CDR2 are SGHTA and FQGNSA. The CDR3 runs 15 residues. CDR3 protein: CASSLGTTPYNEQFF. The CDR3 bases are TGTGCCAGCAGCTTAGGTACGACACCCTACAATGAGCAGTTCTTC.

The chain uses TRBV2 and TRBJ2-3; D perhaps matches TRBD1 (7 bases). The germline V gene encodes CDR1 SNHLY and CDR2 FYNNEI. The CDR3 contains 14 residues. The V end lost 10 bases, the J end lost 5 bases, and 19 bases lay between the germline ends. CDR3 in DNA: TGTGCCAACCGGGAGAGGGGGCGAAAAGATACGCAGTATTTT. Its translation: CANRERGRKDTQYF.

The chain has TRBV27 and TRBJ2-1; no definite D call. From germline, CDR1 is MNHEY and CDR2 SMNVEV (reference sequence). The V end was cut by 7 bases, the J end by 0 bases, with 10 bases between. The CDR3 runs to 14 residues. The CDR3 coding sequence is TGTGCCAGCACGAGGAGTAGCTCCTACAATGAGCAGTTCTTC. Amino acids: CASTRSSSYNEQFF.

This chain links TRBV10-3 with TRBJ2-3; 8 bases align to TRBD2. The CDR3 spans 14 residues. J lost 1 base, V lost 5 bases, and 2 bases had no gene match. Germline CDR1 and CDR2: ENHRY and SYGVKD. The CDR3 here is CAISPGGRTDTQYF. Here the CDR3 DNA reads TGTGCCATCAGTCCGGGGGGGCGCACAGATACGCAGTATTTT.

A few counts support this clone. The V gene is TRBV18, the J gene TRBJ2-1; 12 bases line up with TRBD2. CDR3 length equals 16 residues. J lost 9 bases, V lost 3 bases, and 9 bases had no gene match. Germline values: CDR1 KGHSH, CDR2 LQKENI. The CDR3, as DNA: TGTGCCAGCTCACCGTACACTAGCGGGGGGCCGGGTGAGCAGTTCTTC. Translated: CASSPYTSGGPGEQFF.

The V call is TRBV9, the J call TRBJ1-1; 11 nucleotides align to TRBD1. V was clipped by 0 bases and J by 4 bases; unmatched bases: 2. Germline-derived CDR1 and CDR2 are SGDLS and YYNGEE. CDR3 size: 15 residues. The CDR3 region has the DNA TGTGCCAGCAGCGTAGGAGGGACAGGGGGCACTGAAGCTTTCTTT. Its translation is CASSVGGTGGTEAFF.

The chain couples TRBV5-8 to TRBJ2-2; 8 nucleotides match TRBD1. Unmatched junction bases numbered 5, after V lost 4 bases and J lost 0 bases. Germline V gives CDR1 SGHTS, CDR2 YDEGEE. There are 16 residues in the CDR3. The CDR3 protein is CASSRTGFSNTGELFF. CDR3 in DNA: TGTGCCAGCAGCCGGACAGGGTTTTCGAACACCGGGGAGCTGTTTTTT. Using reference TRBV5-8 and TRBJ2-2 for the parts outside the CDR3, the full variable domain is EAGVTQSPTHLIKTRGQQATLRCSPISGHTSVYWYQQALGLGLQFLLWYDEGEERNRGNFPPRFSGRQFPNYSSELNVNALELEDSALYLCASSRTGFSNTGELFFGEGSRLTVL.

This clone was detected only once. The chain carries TRBV11-1 and TRBJ2-5, with D tentatively TRBD1 (6 bases). Trimming shortened V by 5 bases and J by 4 bases, and 11 bases separated the two germline ends. Per germline, CDR1 SGHAT and CDR2 FQDESV (reference sequence). CDR3 length equals 13 residues. This chain's CDR3 is CASSPGQTETQYF. The CDR3 region has the DNA TGTGCCAGCAGCCCGGGACAAACAGAGACCCAGTACTTC.

This clone was seen just once. The genes are TRBV20-1 and TRBJ2-7; no clear D gene. This CDR3 has 11 amino acids. CDR1 is DFQATT, CDR2 SNEGSKA, per germline (reference sequence). The V end was cut by 6 bases, the J end by 5 bases, with 11 bases between. CDR3 sequence reads: CSAPVTNEQYF. DNA of the CDR3: TGCAGTGCCCCCGTAACAAACGAGCAGTACTTC.

The chain uses TRBV7-2 and TRBJ2-3; the D is unclear. This CDR3 is 12 amino acids long. V shed 4 bases and J shed 3 bases, with 5 bases lying between them. Per the germline V gene, CDR1 is SGHTA and CDR2 is FQGNSA. The chain's CDR3 is CASSSVTDTQYF. The CDR3 nucleotides read TGTGCCAGCAGCTCGGTTACAGATACGCAGTATTTT.

The chain is built from TRBV6-2 or TRBV6-3 and TRBJ2-2, with 8 bases lining up with TRBD2. The CDR3 has 16 amino acids. V dropped 2 bases and J dropped 4; count of bases not matched to a gene: 6. Per germline, CDR1 MNHEY and CDR2 SVGEGT. CDR3: CASSYLGGAGTGELFF. In DNA form, the CDR3 reads TGTGCCAGCAGTTACCTCGGGGGGGCCGGCACCGGGGAGCTGTTTTTT.

This clone was detected only a few times. This sequence joins TRBV12-3 or TRBV12-4 and TRBJ1-2; D unclear. The CDR3 has 12 amino acids. Trimming shortened V by 6 bases and J by 8 bases, and 13 bases separated the two germline ends. CDR3 sequence (DNA): TGTGCCAGCAGCTCGAACTGGTCCGGCTACACCTTC. Its protein product is CASSSNWSGYTF.

The chain is built from TRBV4-1 and TRBJ2-3, with 7 bases aligning to TRBD2. The CDR3 contains 19 residues. Per the germline V gene, CDR1 is MGHRA and CDR2 is YSYEKL. V was clipped by 4 bases and J by 0 bases; unmatched bases: 16. This CDR3 is CASSPSGWEGRDSTDTQYF. DNA of the CDR3: TGCGCCAGCAGCCCCTCCGGTTGGGAAGGGAGGGATAGCACAGATACGCAGTATTTT.

With respect to this clone: This sample includes further DNA sequences coding for the same CDR3. V is TRBV5-1 and J is TRBJ2-5; unclear D gene. CDR3 length: 14 residues. Trimming cost V 0 bases and J 2 bases, with 8 bases left between them. Germline CDR1 and CDR2: SGHRS and YFSETQ. The CDR3 sequence: CASSLGQIQETQYF. CDR3 coding DNA: TGCGCCAGCAGCTTGGGGCAGATACAAGAGACCCAGTACTTC.

The chain couples TRBV6-5 to TRBJ2-3; TRBD2 matches 12 bases. The CDR3 runs 14 residues. The V segment lost 7 bases and the J segment 7 bases; nucleotides outside the gene matches: 6. Germline CDR1 and CDR2: MNHEY and SVGAGI. The CDR3 region has the DNA TGTGCCAGCATAATGACTAGCGGGGGTAATACGCAGTATTTT. Translated, it gives CASIMTSGGNTQYF.

V is TRBV10-1 and J is TRBJ1-3; D is undetermined. Trimming removed 5 bases from V and 1 base from J, with 6 bases in between. Per the germline V gene, CDR1 is WNHNN and CDR2 is SYGVQD (reference sequence). CDR3 size: 13 residues. The CDR3 here is CASSRESGNTIYF. CDR3 nucleotide sequence: TGCGCCAGCAGTCGGGAATCTGGAAACACCATATATTTT.

The chain couples TRBV9 to TRBJ1-2, with D perhaps matching TRBD1 (6 bases). CDR1 is SGDLS and CDR2 is YYNGEE in the germline V gene. V was shortened by 1 base and J by 2 bases, with 9 bases between the two germline ends. The CDR3 runs to 14 residues. In DNA, the CDR3 is TGTGCCAGCAGCGTATGGGACATCAACTATGGCTACACCTTC. This gives the protein CASSVWDINYGYTF.